A single sample gave rise to the 15 T cell receptor beta chains below, sequenced in a study of T cells in Graves' hyperthyroidism and ophthalmopathy. TCR beta CDR3 regions were amplified from RNA transcripts. A first-round RT-PCR of the TCR CDR3 used the HTBI primer set. TCRdb re-analysed the multiplex PCR reads in MiXCR, keeping a single row per CDR3 protein. The data show about 96,000 distinct CDR3 sequences, with over 50% seen just once and 25% to 30% held by the top ten. Sequencing was performed on blood. The receptors derive from a woman aged 40 to 50 with Graves' hyperthyroidism.

This clonotype was counted only a few times. The chain carries TRBV20-1 and TRBJ2-5; TRBD1 aligns across 7 bases. Germline V gives CDR1 DFQATT, CDR2 SNEGSKA (reference sequence). This CDR3 spans 12 amino acids. J gave up 5 bases and V 4 bases, and 4 bases lay outside the gene matches. CDR3 nucleotide sequence: TGCAGTGCTAAGCAGGGGGACGAGACCCAGTACTTC. This codes for CSAKQGDETQYF.

The V gene is TRBV5-1, the J gene TRBJ2-7, with 8 bases identical to TRBD1. The junction had 3 bases not matched to a gene; V was cut back by 4 bases and J by 3 bases. Germline values: CDR1 SGHRS, CDR2 YFSETQ. This CDR3 is built from 13 residues. CDR3 loop: CASSRTGNYEQYF. The CDR3 DNA reads TGCGCCAGCAGCAGGACAGGGAACTACGAGCAGTACTTC.

The V gene is TRBV7-3, the J gene TRBJ1-2; a possible D gene is TRBD1 (6 bases). The CDR3 spans 14 residues. Germline V lookup: CDR1 SGHTA, CDR2 FQGTGA. The V gene lost 4 bases and the J gene lost 3 bases, with 12 bases spanning the gap. CDR3 in amino acids: CASSSTGRHYGYTF. In DNA, the CDR3 is TGTGCCAGCAGCTCCACAGGGCGGCACTATGGCTACACCTTC.

For this clonotype: No conserved phenylalanine or tryptophan is present at the end of the CDR3, so a read error is the likely explanation. V is TRBV7-9 and J is TRBJ1-1; the D is unclear. Trimming removed 1 base at V and 3 bases at J, with 0 bases between. The CDR3 length is 11 residues. Germline lookup yields CDR1 SEHNR and CDR2 FQNEAQ (reference sequence). CDR3 bases: TGTGCCAGCAGCTTAGACACTGAAGCTTTCTCT. This translates into CASSLDTEAFS.

V and J are TRBV20-1 and TRBJ1-2, with 7 bases that match TRBD1. The CDR3 contains 14 residues. Losses at the gene ends were 4 bases for V and 3 bases for J; bases not matched to a gene: 8. CDR1 is DFQATT and CDR2 is SNEGSKA in the germline V gene (reference sequence). The CDR3: CSAKGGQFYYGYTF. The CDR3, as DNA: TGCAGTGCTAAGGGGGGACAGTTCTACTATGGCTACACCTTC.

This clonotype was picked up many times. The chain links TRBV7-2 to TRBJ1-3, with D perhaps matching TRBD1 (5 bases). The CDR3 covers 16 residues. Germline V gene data show CDR1 as SGHTA and CDR2 as FQGNSA. V was cut by 5 bases and J by 0 bases, with 14 bases left in between. CDR3 coding DNA: TGTGCCAGCAGCCAAATGGGACCGCTCTCTGGAAACACCATATATTTT. Its translation is CASSQMGPLSGNTIYF. Full variable domain (rest looked up from reference TRBV7-2 and TRBJ1-3): GAGVSQSPSNKVTEKGKDVELRCDPISGHTALYWYRQSLGQGLEFLIYFQGNSAPDKSGLPSDRFSAERTGGSVSTLTIQRTQQEDSAVYLCASSQMGPLSGNTIYFGEGSWLTVV.

This chain joins TRBV29-1 and TRBJ2-2, with 10 bases that match TRBD2. V lost 8 bases and J lost 10; bases outside the gene matches: 1. From germline, CDR1 is SQVTM and CDR2 ANQGSEA. The CDR3 has 10 residues. CDR3 protein: CSLAGVELFF. The CDR3 DNA is TGCAGCCTAGCGGGGGTGGAGCTGTTTTTT.

This clonotype was seen ten or more times. This chain joins TRBV29-1 and TRBJ2-3; perhaps TRBD2 as D (5 bases). CDR1 and CDR2 from the germline V gene are SQVTM and ANQGSEA. CDR3 length equals 13 residues. The V and J ends lost 4 bases and 2 bases respectively, with 10 bases between them. CDR3 sequence reads: CSVVVGATDTQYF. The DNA for the CDR3 is TGCAGCGTTGTTGTGGGAGCCACAGATACGCAGTATTTT.

The chain couples TRBV2 to TRBJ1-5, with TRBD1 as a possible D gene (5 bases). The V end lost 3 bases, the J end lost 1 base, and 7 bases lay between the germline ends. Germline V gene data show CDR1 as SNHLY and CDR2 as FYNNEI. The CDR3 runs to 14 residues. The CDR3 DNA is TGTGCCAGCAGTGACTCAGGGAGCAATCAGCCCCAGCATTTT. Protein: CASSDSGSNQPQHF.

The chain links TRBV20-1 to TRBJ1-5; D ambiguous. V shed 3 bases and J shed 9 bases, with 12 bases lying between them. The length of the CDR3 is 12 residues. Germline V gene sequence: CDR1 DFQATT, CDR2 SNEGSKA (reference sequence). The CDR3 region has the DNA TGCAGTGCTAGCGTCAAGGGAGTGCCCCAGCATTTT. Translated, it gives CSASVKGVPQHF.

This clonotype showed up many times. The chain combines TRBV12-3 or TRBV12-4 with TRBJ2-2; tentatively, D is TRBD1 (5 bases). CDR3 length: 15 residues. V lost 2 bases and J 4 bases, leaving 11 bases between the germline ends. The CDR3 region has the DNA TGTGCCAGCAGTTTATATCAGGGTCCCACCGGGGAGCTGTTTTTT. This encodes CASSLYQGPTGELFF.

V and J are TRBV7-9 and TRBJ1-1, with 7 bases identical to TRBD1. The V gene end was trimmed by 3 bases and the J gene end by 4 bases; junction bases not matched to a gene: 5. The CDR3 loop spans 14 amino acids. CDR1 and CDR2 from the germline V gene are SEHNR and FQNEAQ (reference sequence). Here the CDR3 reads CASSLMTGFTEAFF. The CDR3 nucleotides are TGTGCCAGCAGCTTGATGACAGGGTTCACTGAAGCTTTCTTT.

This clonotype was seen more than once but under ten times. A read error may account for a junction end that differs from germline. The chain joins TRBV7-2 to TRBJ1-5, with 9 bases identical to TRBD1. CDR1 and CDR2 (germline): SGHTA, FQGNSA. The CDR3 is made up of 16 amino acids. CDR3 protein: CASSQTGGLGKETQHF. The CDR3 DNA reads as TGCGCCAGCAGCCAAACAGGGGGCCTTGGCAAGGAGACCCAGCATTTT.

This clonotype appeared many times. The chain joins TRBV20-1 to TRBJ1-6; 9 nucleotides line up with TRBD1. J gave up 7 bases and V 6 bases, and 4 bases lay outside the gene matches. The CDR3 is made up of 13 amino acids. Germline lookup yields CDR1 DFQATT and CDR2 SNEGSKA (reference sequence). In DNA, the CDR3 is TGCAGTGCCCTTGGGACAGGGAATTCACCCCTCCACTTT. Amino acid sequence: CSALGTGNSPLHF.

The J gene is TRBJ1-1, the V gene TRBV7-8; no definite D call. V lost 8 bases, J lost 4 bases, and 14 bases lay in between. The CDR3 has 13 amino acids. Germline loops: CDR1 SGHVS, CDR2 FQNEAQ. CDR3 DNA sequence: TGTGCCAGCCGGAAGAGCGGGGTCACTGAAGCTTTCTTT. It is translated as CASRKSGVTEAFF. The whole variable domain, filled in from reference TRBV7-8 and TRBJ1-1, reads GAGVSQSPRYKVAKRGQDVALRCDPISGHVSLFWYQQALGQGPEFLTYFQNEAQLDKSGLPSDRFFAERPEGSVSTLKIQRTQQEDSAVYLCASRKSGVTEAFFGQGTRLTVV.